These 13 T cell receptor beta chains were sequenced from one sample in a study of identical twins. In TCRdb, the 5' RACE reads were re-called with MiXCR into one record per CDR3 protein. The sample has 1.5 million to 2 million distinct CDR3 sequences, under 35% seen once; the top ten hold about 0.27%. The specimen was cord blood. Every receptor here comes from a newborn girl in good health.

V usage is TRBV2 and J usage is TRBJ2-2; 12 nucleotides agree with TRBD2. CDR1 is SNHLY, CDR2 FYNNEI, per germline. Germline trimming cut 7 bases from V and 2 bases from J; bases unmatched to any gene: 11. The CDR3 length is 18 residues. CDR3 loop: CASTRLAGVGLNTGELFF. Written as DNA, the CDR3 is TGTGCCAGCACCCGACTAGCGGGAGTAGGCCTAAACACCGGGGAGCTGTTTTTT.

The chain has TRBV20-1 and TRBJ1-1; possible D gene TRBD1, 5 bases. Germline V CDR1 and CDR2: DFQATT, SNEGSKA (reference sequence). CDR3 length equals 11 residues. Trimming left V 1 base short and J 12 bases short, with 12 bases between. CDR3: CSARVQGRTFF. The CDR3 DNA follows: TGCAGTGCTAGAGTGCAGGGTAGGACTTTCTTT.

The rearrangement links TRBV2 to TRBJ1-1; maybe TRBD1 (5 bases). The CDR3 covers 14 residues. CDR1 SNHLY and CDR2 FYNNEI come from the germline V gene. V shed 7 bases and J shed 4 bases, with 16 bases lying between them. The CDR3, as DNA: TGTGCCAGCACATCCTGGGGGAAAGTCACTGAAGCTTTCTTT. It encodes CASTSWGKVTEAFF.

This clonotype was counted ten times or more. This rearrangement joins TRBV10-3 to TRBJ1-2; D remains ambiguous. The V and J ends lost 2 bases and 2 bases respectively, with 3 bases between them. The V gene's germline CDR1 is ENHRY and CDR2 SYGVKD. The CDR3 runs 12 residues. CDR3 in amino acids: CAISEANYGYTF. In DNA, the CDR3 is TGTGCCATCAGTGAGGCCAACTATGGCTACACCTTC.

The chain combines TRBV20-1 with TRBJ2-3; D might be TRBD2 (6 bases). CDR3 length equals 16 residues. Germline CDR1 and CDR2: DFQATT and SNEGSKA (reference sequence). Trimming took 5 bases from V and 0 from J, leaving 18 bases between them. For the CDR3, the DNA is TGCAGTGCTGAAGTAGCGGCCCTCTTCAGCACAGATACGCAGTATTTT. Translation gives CSAEVAALFSTDTQYF.

The gene calls are TRBV12-3 or TRBV12-4 and TRBJ2-5, with 7 bases identical to TRBD1. There are 14 residues in the CDR3. V shed 6 bases and J 6 bases; nucleotides not matched to a gene: 10. CDR3 sequence reads: CASSDSGTAKTQYF. DNA of the CDR3: TGTGCCAGCAGCGACTCGGGGACAGCGAAGACCCAGTACTTC.

This clonotype was observed a handful of times. The rearrangement joins TRBV6-5 to TRBJ1-2; maybe TRBD1 (6 bases). Germline CDR1 MNHEY, CDR2 SVGAGI. Trimming shortened V by 0 bases and J by 4 bases, and 9 bases separated the two germline ends. This CDR3 is 14 amino acids long. In DNA form, the CDR3 reads TGTGCCAGCAGTTACTCCGGGGGCCCCTATGGCTACACCTTC. Protein: CASSYSGGPYGYTF.

This rearrangement joins TRBV28 to TRBJ2-1, with a weak D call TRBD1 (5 bases). Germline V CDR1 and CDR2: MDHEN, SYDVKM. Trimming cost V 8 bases and J 5 bases, with 16 bases left between them. The CDR3 is 14 residues long. The CDR3 region has the DNA TGTGCCAGCCAACAGGAGAGTCGCCACAATGAGCAGTTCTTC. The encoded protein is CASQQESRHNEQFF.

This clonotype was seen a handful of times. The rearrangement uses TRBV20-1 and TRBJ2-1, with D perhaps given as TRBD1 or TRBD2 (5 bases each). The CDR3 covers 13 residues. Trimming removed 6 bases from V and 3 bases from J, with 12 bases in between. Germline assignment: CDR1 DFQATT and CDR2 SNEGSKA (reference sequence). CDR3 protein: CSAPGTLYNEQFF. As DNA, the CDR3 is TGCAGTGCCCCAGGGACCCTCTACAATGAGCAGTTCTTC.

This clonotype was seen a handful of times. The genes are TRBV29-1 and TRBJ1-1, with D tentatively TRBD1 (5 bases). The CDR3 consists of 15 residues. V dropped 2 bases and J dropped 0 bases, with 13 bases sitting between them. From germline, CDR1 is SQVTM and CDR2 ANQGSEA. The CDR3 DNA reads TGCAGCGTTGAAAGGGGAAGGGGCTTGAACACTGAAGCTTTCTTT. It is translated as CSVERGRGLNTEAFF. Combining the CDR3 with reference TRBV29-1 and TRBJ1-1 gives the whole variable domain SAVISQKPSRDICQRGTSLTIQCQVDSQVTMMFWYRQQPGQSLTLIATANQGSEATYESGFVIDKFPISRPNLTFSTLTVSNMSPEDSSIYLCSVERGRGLNTEAFFGQGTRLTVV.

This clonotype was seen a few times. V usage is TRBV7-8 and J usage is TRBJ1-2; no reliable D call. Germline V gene data show CDR1 as SGHVS and CDR2 as FQNEAQ. Trimming stripped 5 bases from V and 0 bases from J, with 13 bases between. The CDR3 loop spans 15 amino acids. The CDR3 reads CASSTGGSTNYGYTF. The DNA for the CDR3 is TGTGCCAGCAGCACCGGTGGATCCACTAACTATGGCTACACCTTC.

V usage is TRBV4-1 and J usage is TRBJ2-1; 10 bases are a match to TRBD2. CDR3 length: 17 residues. V gave up 4 bases and J gave up 0 bases; unmatched junction bases: 6. Germline CDR1 MGHRA, CDR2 YSYEKL. As DNA, the CDR3 is TGCGCCAGCAGCCTTGGACTAGCGGACAGCTCCTACAATGAGCAGTTCTTC. Amino acid sequence: CASSLGLADSSYNEQFF.

The chain recombines TRBV29-1 with TRBJ2-5; TRBD1 matches 7 bases. Germline-derived CDR1 and CDR2 are SQVTM and ANQGSEA. CDR3 size: 14 residues. After removal of 7 bases from V and 5 bases from J, the junction contained 13 bases not matched to a gene. The CDR3 here is CSGAFRGRWETQYF. CDR3 sequence (DNA): TGCAGCGGGGCTTTTAGGGGGCGATGGGAGACCCAGTACTTC.